This T cell receptor (beta chain) was captured in a study of blood T cells in healthy people across ages. With a J-beta primer mix and a sample-barcoded 5' primer, a second PCR ran about 6 to 11 cycles. TCRdb re-analysed the 5' RACE reads in MiXCR, keeping a single row per CDR3 protein. The sample consists of about 640,000 distinct CDR3 sequences, under 70% of them appearing once. From germline, CDR1 is SGHKS and CDR2 YYEKEE (reference sequence). With 0 bases removed from V and 2 bases from J, the gap between germline ends came to 11 bases. The CDR3 has 15 amino acids. The clonotype originates from a man in his 60s in good health. Input material: blood. V is TRBV5-5 and J is TRBJ2-5; weak D call: TRBD1 (6 bases). The CDR3 protein is CASSLVQGPQETQYF. The DNA for the CDR3 is TGTGCCAGCAGCTTGGTCCAGGGGCCGCAAGAGACCCAGTACTTC.